This T cell receptor (beta chain) was sequenced in a study of human T cells and chemical hapten exposure. For the study at large: The study lasted 20 to 25 weeks, and patients were dosed weekly with diphenylcyclopropenone on the scalp throughout. Overall study findings and caveats: Because all patients had alopecia, their immune responses might differ from healthy ones.

This clonotype showed up many times. Antigen specificity is unknown. Individual cDNA molecules each carried unique molecular identifiers attached by the library. TCRdb reanalysed the RACE reads using MiXCR and keeps one entry per CDR3 protein. In the table there are 110,000 to 150,000 distinct CDR3 sequences, approximately 10% of which are singletons. Noted time point: patch test 2, 6 weeks after DPC sensitization. Treatment denoted: therapeutic diphenylcyclopropenone sensitization with weekly scalp DPC. Unfractionated whole blood yielded total RNA. This CDR3 is 15 amino acids long. Germline V lookup: CDR1 SQVTM, CDR2 ANQGSEA. V was pared by 7 bases and J by 9 bases, with 18 bases of the junction left unmatched.

The sample consisted of whole blood, taken in connection with sensitization to the hapten diphenylcyclopropenone (DPC). This TCR came from a woman aged 45-65 years with alopecia areata. Some clones in this sample may be carry-over from other donors' samples. The rearrangement links TRBV29-1 to TRBJ2-1; 7 nucleotides agree with TRBD2. CDR3 nucleotides: TGCAGCGCTGTGCGGACTAGTTCGCTAGGTGGTGAGCAGTTCTTC. Protein product: CSAVRTSSLGGEQFF.